This TCR beta chain was identified during a study of STAT5B mutations in CD4+ large granular lymphocyte leukemia. Notes on the study in general: Compared with healthy controls (2/35), patient top clones favored TRBV06 (8/27). No patients shared main leukemic clonotypes, though around 27% appeared at low frequency elsewhere. Patient CD4-sorted repertoires looked more clonal than healthy CD4+ repertoires, even without putative leukemic clones.

This CDR3 is 16 amino acids long. The V end was cut by 5 bases, the J end by 6 bases, with 19 bases between. The germline V gene encodes CDR1 SGHTA and CDR2 FQGTGA. On this clone itself: The antigen is not known.

As processed by the authors: A productive frequency of 2.59 x 10-5 was the lowest detectable. Clones were read by immunoSEQ multiplex PCR, and TCRdb kept only the in-frame ones, dropping some. That table supplies the V and J calls and clone size; D and trimming were determined from the DNA. Found here are 30,000 to 40,000 clones, around 88% of them singletons; the top ten hold 0.95% to 1%. Sequencing used CD4+ T cells from blood buffy coats. The receptor was isolated from a human donor in good health. The chain uses TRBV7-3 and TRBJ2-2, with D tentatively TRBD1 or TRBD2 (5 bases each). The CDR3 reads CASSPGASPNAGELFF. The CDR3 region has the DNA TGTGCCAGCAGCCCTGGGGCTAGCCCTAATGCCGGGGAGCTGTTTTTT.